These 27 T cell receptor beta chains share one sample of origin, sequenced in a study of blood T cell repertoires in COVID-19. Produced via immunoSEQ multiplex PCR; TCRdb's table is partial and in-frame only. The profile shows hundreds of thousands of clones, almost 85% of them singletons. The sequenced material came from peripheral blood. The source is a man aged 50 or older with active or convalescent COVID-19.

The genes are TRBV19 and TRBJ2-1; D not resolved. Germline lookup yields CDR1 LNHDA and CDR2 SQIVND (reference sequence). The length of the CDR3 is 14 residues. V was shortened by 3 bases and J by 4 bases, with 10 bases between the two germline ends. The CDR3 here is CASSIASPYNEQFF. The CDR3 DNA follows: TGTGCCAGTAGTATTGCCAGTCCTTACAATGAGCAGTTCTTC.

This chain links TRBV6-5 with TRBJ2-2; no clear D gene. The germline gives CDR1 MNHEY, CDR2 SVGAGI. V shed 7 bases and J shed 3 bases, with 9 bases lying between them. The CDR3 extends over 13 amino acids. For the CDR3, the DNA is TGTGCCAGCACCCTCCCCGACACCGGGGAGCTGTTTTTT. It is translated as CASTLPDTGELFF.

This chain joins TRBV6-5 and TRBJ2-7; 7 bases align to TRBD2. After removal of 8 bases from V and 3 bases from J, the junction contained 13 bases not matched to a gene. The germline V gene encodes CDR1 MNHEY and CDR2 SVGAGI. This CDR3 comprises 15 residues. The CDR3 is CASRAVLASGYEQYF. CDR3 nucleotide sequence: TGTGCCAGCCGAGCAGTACTAGCGTCGGGCTACGAGCAGTACTTC.

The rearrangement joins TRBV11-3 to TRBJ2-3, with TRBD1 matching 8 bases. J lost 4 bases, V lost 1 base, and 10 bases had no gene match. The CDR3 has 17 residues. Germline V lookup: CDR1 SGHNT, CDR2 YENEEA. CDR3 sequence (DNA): TGTGCCAGCAGCTTAGGAGTGACGGCAGGGGGCCCAGATACGCAGTATTTT. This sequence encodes CASSLGVTAGGPDTQYF.

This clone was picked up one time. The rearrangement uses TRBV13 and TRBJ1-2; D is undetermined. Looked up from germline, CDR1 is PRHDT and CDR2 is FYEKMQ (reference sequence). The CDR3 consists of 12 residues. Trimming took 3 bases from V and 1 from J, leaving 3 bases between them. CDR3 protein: CASSFSNYGYTF. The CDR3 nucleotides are TGTGCCAGCAGCTTCAGTAACTATGGCTACACCTTC.

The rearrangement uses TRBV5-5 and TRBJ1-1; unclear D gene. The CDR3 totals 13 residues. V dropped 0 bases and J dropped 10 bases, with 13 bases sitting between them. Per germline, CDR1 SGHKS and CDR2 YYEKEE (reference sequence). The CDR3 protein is CASSLGETTVAFF. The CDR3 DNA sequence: TGTGCCAGCAGCTTGGGGGAGACAACCGTAGCTTTCTTT.

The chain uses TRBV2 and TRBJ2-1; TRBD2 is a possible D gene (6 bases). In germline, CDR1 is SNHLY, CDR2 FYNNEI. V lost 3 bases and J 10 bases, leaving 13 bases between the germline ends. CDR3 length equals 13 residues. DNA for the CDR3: TGTGCCAGCAGTGAGTGGGTAGCGGAGGAGCAGTTCTTC. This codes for CASSEWVAEEQFF. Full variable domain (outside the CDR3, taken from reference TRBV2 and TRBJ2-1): EPEVTQTPSHQVTQMGQEVILRCVPISNHLYFYWYRQILGQKVEFLVSFYNNEISEKSEIFDDQFSVERPDGSNFTLKIRSTKLEDSAMYFCASSEWVAEEQFFGPGTRLTVL.

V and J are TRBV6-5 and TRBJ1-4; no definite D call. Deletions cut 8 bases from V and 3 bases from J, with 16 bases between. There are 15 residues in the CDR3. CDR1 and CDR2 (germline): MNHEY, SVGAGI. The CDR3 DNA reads TGTGCCAGCGGGCCTTTGACACTCGCTAATGAAAAACTGTTTTTT. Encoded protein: CASGPLTLANEKLFF.

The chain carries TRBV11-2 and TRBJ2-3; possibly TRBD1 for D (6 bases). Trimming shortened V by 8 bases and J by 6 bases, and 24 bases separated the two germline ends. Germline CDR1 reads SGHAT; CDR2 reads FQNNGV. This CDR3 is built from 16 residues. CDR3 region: CASEERGRAFLDTQYF. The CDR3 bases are TGTGCCAGCGAGGAAAGGGGGAGAGCCTTTTTGGATACGCAGTATTTT.

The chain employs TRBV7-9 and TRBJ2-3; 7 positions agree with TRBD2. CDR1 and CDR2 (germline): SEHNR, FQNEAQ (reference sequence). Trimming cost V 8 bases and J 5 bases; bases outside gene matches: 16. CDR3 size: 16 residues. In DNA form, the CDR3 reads TGTGCCAGCGCGCCCCGTTCGGCGGGAGTGGAAGATACGCAGTATTTT. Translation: CASAPRSAGVEDTQYF.

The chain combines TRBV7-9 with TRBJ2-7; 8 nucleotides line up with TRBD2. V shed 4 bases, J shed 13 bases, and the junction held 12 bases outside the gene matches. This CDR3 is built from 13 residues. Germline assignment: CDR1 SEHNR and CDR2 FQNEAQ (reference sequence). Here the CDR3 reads CASSSRTSPGNYF. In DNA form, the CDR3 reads TGTGCCAGCAGCTCGCGGACTAGCCCGGGGAACTACTTC.

The CDR3 coding sequence is TGTGCCAGCAGCTTGGGAACGCGTTCCAAAGGCTACACCTTC. This codes for CASSLGTRSKGYTF. The rearrangement joins TRBV5-4 to TRBJ1-2; D is unclear. The CDR3 covers 14 residues. V lost 0 bases to trimming and J lost 8 bases, with 14 bases between them. Germline CDR1 reads SGHNT; CDR2 reads YYREEE (reference sequence).

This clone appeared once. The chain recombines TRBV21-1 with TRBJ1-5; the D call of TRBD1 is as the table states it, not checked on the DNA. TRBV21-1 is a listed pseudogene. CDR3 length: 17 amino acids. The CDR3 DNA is TGTGCCAGCAGCAATCAAGACAGACATGATAGCAATCAGCCCCAGCATTTT. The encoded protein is CASSNQDRHDSNQPQHF.

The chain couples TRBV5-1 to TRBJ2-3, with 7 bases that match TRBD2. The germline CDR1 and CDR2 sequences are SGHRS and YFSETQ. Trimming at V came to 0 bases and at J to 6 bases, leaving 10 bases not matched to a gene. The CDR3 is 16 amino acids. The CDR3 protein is CASSLASDWTSDTQYF. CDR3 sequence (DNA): TGCGCCAGCAGCTTGGCCTCTGACTGGACTAGTGATACGCAGTATTTT.

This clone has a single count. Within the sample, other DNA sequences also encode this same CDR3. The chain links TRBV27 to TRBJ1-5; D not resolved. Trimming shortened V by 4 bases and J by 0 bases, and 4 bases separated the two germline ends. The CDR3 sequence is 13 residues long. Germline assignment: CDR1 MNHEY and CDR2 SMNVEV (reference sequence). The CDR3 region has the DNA TGTGCCAGCAGTTCCTATAGCAATCAGCCCCAGCATTTT. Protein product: CASSSYSNQPQHF.

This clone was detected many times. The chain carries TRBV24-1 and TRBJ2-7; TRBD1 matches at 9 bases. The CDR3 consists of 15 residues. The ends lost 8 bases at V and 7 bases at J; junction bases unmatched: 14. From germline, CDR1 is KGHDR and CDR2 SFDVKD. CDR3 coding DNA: TGTGCCACCACGAGGAGGAGGGACAGGGTATTGGAGCAGTACTTC. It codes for CATTRRRDRVLEQYF.

The CDR3 region has the DNA TGTGCCAGCAGTAACAAACAGGGGTGGAATGAAAAACTGTTTTTT. Encoded protein: CASSNKQGWNEKLFF. The chain employs TRBV28 and TRBJ1-4, with 7 nucleotides matching TRBD1. V shed 5 bases, J shed 5 bases, and the junction held 8 bases outside the gene matches. The germline gives CDR1 MDHEN, CDR2 SYDVKM. This CDR3 is built from 15 residues.

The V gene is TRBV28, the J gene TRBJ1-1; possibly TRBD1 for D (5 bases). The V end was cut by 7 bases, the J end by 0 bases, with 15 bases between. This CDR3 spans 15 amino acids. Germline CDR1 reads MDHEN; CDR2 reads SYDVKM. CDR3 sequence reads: CASTIQGLLNTEAFF. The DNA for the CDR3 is TGTGCCAGCACTATCCAGGGCCTATTGAACACTGAAGCTTTCTTT.

CDR3 protein: CASSFPGSYGYTF. The CDR3 DNA sequence: TGTGCCAGCAGTTTTCCAGGGTCCTATGGCTACACCTTC. The J gene is TRBJ1-2, the V gene TRBV12-3 or TRBV12-4; weak D call: TRBD1 (5 bases). CDR3 size: 13 residues. Trimming removed 3 bases at V and 4 bases at J, with 9 bases between.

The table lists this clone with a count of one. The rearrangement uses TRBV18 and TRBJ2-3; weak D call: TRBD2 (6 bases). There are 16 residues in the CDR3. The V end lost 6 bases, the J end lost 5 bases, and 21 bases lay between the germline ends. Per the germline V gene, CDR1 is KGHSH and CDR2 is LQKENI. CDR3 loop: CASSPEGGRMGDTQYF. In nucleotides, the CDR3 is TGTGCCAGCTCGCCGGAGGGAGGACGGATGGGAGATACGCAGTATTTT.

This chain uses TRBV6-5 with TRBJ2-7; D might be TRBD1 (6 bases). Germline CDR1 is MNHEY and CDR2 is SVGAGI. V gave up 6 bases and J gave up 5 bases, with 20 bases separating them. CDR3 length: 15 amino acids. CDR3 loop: CASSGKQGRRNEQYF. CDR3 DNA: TGTGCCAGCAGCGGAAAACAGGGTAGGAGGAACGAGCAGTACTTC.

This CDR3 is CASSYSPSYEQYF. The CDR3 bases are TGTGCCAGCAGCTACAGCCCATCCTACGAGCAGTACTTC. The J gene is TRBJ2-7, the V gene TRBV5-6, with D unresolved. In germline, CDR1 is SGHDT, CDR2 YYEEEE. Between the trimmed V and J ends, which lost 3 bases and 1 base, there was a span of 8 bases. The CDR3 consists of 13 residues.

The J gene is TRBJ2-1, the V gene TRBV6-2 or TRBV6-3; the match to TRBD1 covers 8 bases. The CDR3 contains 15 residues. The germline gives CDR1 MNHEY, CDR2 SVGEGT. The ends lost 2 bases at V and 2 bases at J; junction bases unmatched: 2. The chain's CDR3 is CASSYGTGAYNEQFF. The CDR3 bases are TGTGCCAGCAGTTACGGGACAGGAGCCTACAATGAGCAGTTCTTC.

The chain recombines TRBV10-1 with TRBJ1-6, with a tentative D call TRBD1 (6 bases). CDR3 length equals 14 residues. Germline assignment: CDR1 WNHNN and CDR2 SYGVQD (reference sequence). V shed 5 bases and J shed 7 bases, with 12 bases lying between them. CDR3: CASSFDRTNSPLHF. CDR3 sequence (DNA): TGCGCCAGCAGTTTCGACAGGACAAATTCACCCCTCCACTTT.

The CDR3 DNA sequence: TGTGCCTGGAGTGTAAAGTTCCCAGGAAATCAGCCCCAGCATTTT. This encodes CAWSVKFPGNQPQHF. The J gene is TRBJ1-5, the V gene TRBV30, with D unclear. This CDR3 is 15 amino acids long. From germline, CDR1 is GTSNPN and CDR2 SVGIG (reference sequence). The V gene lost 0 bases and the J gene lost 4 bases, with 13 bases spanning the gap.

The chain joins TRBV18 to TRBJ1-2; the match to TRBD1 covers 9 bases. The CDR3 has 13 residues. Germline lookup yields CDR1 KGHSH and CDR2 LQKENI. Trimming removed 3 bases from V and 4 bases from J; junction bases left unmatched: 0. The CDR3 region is CASSPGQGYGYTF. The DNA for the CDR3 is TGTGCCAGCTCACCGGGACAGGGCTATGGCTACACCTTC.

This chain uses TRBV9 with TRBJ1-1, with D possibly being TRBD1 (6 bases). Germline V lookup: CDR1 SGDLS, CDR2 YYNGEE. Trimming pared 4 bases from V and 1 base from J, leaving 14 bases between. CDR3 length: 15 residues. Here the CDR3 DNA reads TGTGCCAGCAGCTCGAGAGGGACACCGAACACTGAAGCTTTCTTT. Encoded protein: CASSSRGTPNTEAFF.